The 24 T cell receptor beta chains listed next were all sequenced from one sample in a study of cytomegalovirus exposure and HLA in healthy donors. The PCR ran on 60 Vbeta and 13 Jbeta primers. TCRdb's copy holds only in-frame clones and misses some; the assay was immunoSEQ multiplex PCR. The sample consists of approximately 150,000 clones, roughly four fifths of them appearing once. Sequencing was done on a sample of PBMCs. The receptors here all came from a man aged 50-60 years in good health and CMV-seropositive.

The chain employs TRBV27 and TRBJ2-7, with TRBD2 matching 8 bases. The CDR3 contains 14 residues. J lost 5 bases, V lost 6 bases, and 9 bases had no gene match. Germline V gives CDR1 MNHEY, CDR2 SMNVEV (reference sequence). The CDR3 sequence: CASRYSGIRNEQYF. The CDR3 bases are TGTGCCAGCAGATATAGCGGGATACGCAACGAGCAGTACTTC.

The chain carries TRBV6-5 and TRBJ1-6, with D possibly TRBD1 on 5 matching bases. V lost 8 bases to trimming and J lost 10 bases, with 15 bases between them. The CDR3 has 13 amino acids. The germline CDR1 and CDR2 sequences are MNHEY and SVGAGI. For the CDR3, the DNA is TGTGCCAGCTGGGGCCAGGGAGGCTCACCCCTCCACTTT. As protein: CASWGQGGSPLHF.

The chain links TRBV11-2 to TRBJ2-7, with 10 bases that match TRBD1. The germline V gene encodes CDR1 SGHAT and CDR2 FQNNGV. The V segment lost 5 bases and the J segment 6 bases; nucleotides outside the gene matches: 10. CDR3 size: 15 residues. The CDR3 sequence is CASSPTGDRGSEQYF. The CDR3 nucleotides read TGTGCCAGCAGCCCAACGGGGGACAGGGGATCCGAGCAGTACTTC.

The chain links TRBV28 to TRBJ1-4; D remains ambiguous. The V end was cut by 6 bases, the J end by 8 bases, with 10 bases between. CDR1 is MDHEN, CDR2 SYDVKM, per germline. This CDR3 has 12 residues. The CDR3 loop is CASSSLQEKLFF. CDR3 coding DNA: TGTGCCAGCAGCTCCTTACAAGAAAAACTGTTTTTT.

The genes are TRBV9 and TRBJ1-6; tentative D call: TRBD1 (5 bases). CDR3 length: 15 residues. The germline CDR1 and CDR2 sequences are SGDLS and YYNGEE. V lost 4 bases to trimming and J lost 10 bases, with 18 bases between them. The CDR3, as DNA: TGTGCCAGCAGCTCCTCCGGGGGAGGGGCCTCACCCCTCCACTTT. It codes for CASSSSGGGASPLHF.

This clone was counted only a few times. V usage is TRBV30 and J usage is TRBJ2-2; D possibly corresponds to TRBD2 (7 bases). Germline V gives CDR1 GTSNPN, CDR2 SVGIG (reference sequence). The length of the CDR3 is 14 residues. Trimming removed 2 bases at V and 10 bases at J, with 17 bases between. DNA for the CDR3: TGTGCCTGGAGTCCGTGGGGGGGCAGGAAGGAGCTGTTTTTT. This encodes CAWSPWGGRKELFF.

The V gene is TRBV19, the J gene TRBJ1-2; D is ambiguous. Germline V CDR1 and CDR2: LNHDA, SQIVND (reference sequence). Trimming took off 3 bases at V and 6 bases at J, with 23 bases between the two ends. This CDR3 region has 17 residues. CDR3 coding DNA: TGTGCCAGTAGTATTAGGTTTGGGTCGGCCCCGAGGGATGGCTACACCTTC. Translating it yields CASSIRFGSAPRDGYTF.

The count of this clone is one. The J gene is TRBJ2-2, the V gene TRBV7-3; 9 bases line up with TRBD2. Germline values: CDR1 SGHTA, CDR2 FQGTGA. The V segment lost 4 bases and the J segment 2 bases; nucleotides outside the gene matches: 8. The CDR3 is made up of 17 amino acids. The CDR3 spells CASSSSLLAGNTGELFF. CDR3 sequence (DNA): TGTGCCAGCAGCTCGTCCCTACTAGCGGGTAACACCGGGGAGCTGTTTTTT.

The chain carries TRBV5-1 and TRBJ2-7; 9 nucleotides match TRBD1. Germline CDR1 SGHRS, CDR2 YFSETQ. Losses at the gene ends were 0 bases for V and 3 bases for J; bases not matched to a gene: 4. This CDR3 has 15 residues. The CDR3 sequence: CASSLAPGQGYEQYF. CDR3 nucleotide sequence: TGCGCCAGCAGCTTGGCACCGGGACAGGGCTACGAGCAGTACTTC.

This clone has only a few counts. V and J are TRBV29-1 and TRBJ1-3; 9 positions match TRBD1. This CDR3 is 14 amino acids long. CDR1 is SQVTM, CDR2 ANQGSEA, per germline. Unmatched junction bases numbered 6, after V lost 7 bases and J lost 2 bases. In DNA, the CDR3 is TGCAGCGGGGGGGGGACAGGGCCTGGAAACACCATATATTTT. It is translated as CSGGGTGPGNTIYF.

The CDR3 coding sequence is TGTGCCAGCAGAGGGGACAATGAGCAGTTCTTC. The encoded protein is CASRGDNEQFF. V usage is TRBV6-5 and J usage is TRBJ2-1; D perhaps matches TRBD1 (5 bases). Per germline, CDR1 MNHEY and CDR2 SVGAGI. This CDR3 region has 11 residues. The V end lost 6 bases, the J end lost 5 bases, and 5 bases lay between the germline ends.

This sequence joins TRBV10-3 and TRBJ2-1; 12 nucleotides line up with TRBD2. J lost 6 bases, V lost 10 bases, and 4 bases had no gene match. CDR1 ENHRY and CDR2 SYGVKD come from the germline V gene. The CDR3 is 13 amino acids. The CDR3 region has the DNA TGTGCCAGCGGGACTAGCGGGTTCAATGAGCAGTTCTTC. Encoded protein: CASGTSGFNEQFF.

This chain uses TRBV11-2 with TRBJ1-1; 7 nucleotides align to TRBD1. V was pared by 5 bases and J by 1 base, with 4 bases of the junction left unmatched. Germline assignment: CDR1 SGHAT and CDR2 FQNNGV. This CDR3 comprises 14 residues. CDR3 in amino acids: CASSHRDRNTEAFF. The CDR3 DNA follows: TGTGCCAGCAGCCACCGGGACAGGAACACTGAAGCTTTCTTT.

The chain couples TRBV28 to TRBJ2-7; 7 nucleotides agree with TRBD1. The CDR3 length is 14 residues. Germline V gene sequence: CDR1 MDHEN, CDR2 SYDVKM. The trim removed 6 bases at V and 2 bases at J, leaving 7 bases unmatched. The CDR3 DNA sequence: TGTGCCAGCAGCGCTCCAGGGGGAGCCTACGAGCAGTACTTC. This encodes CASSAPGGAYEQYF.

The J gene is TRBJ1-4, the V gene TRBV19; no reliable D call. The germline V gene encodes CDR1 LNHDA and CDR2 SQIVND (reference sequence). This CDR3 region has 14 residues. Between the trimmed V and J ends, which lost 5 bases and 4 bases, there was a span of 11 bases. DNA for the CDR3: TGTGCCAGTAGTGAGCGCAGCGTTAATGAAAAACTGTTTTTT. Amino acid sequence: CASSERSVNEKLFF.

The J gene is TRBJ1-1, the V gene TRBV6-1; D might be TRBD1 (5 bases). CDR1 and CDR2 from the germline V gene are MNHNS and SASEGT. This CDR3 contains 15 residues. V dropped 6 bases and J dropped 6 bases, with 20 bases sitting between them. As DNA, the CDR3 is TGTGCCAGCAGCAAAGGAACGATGGGACTTCCTGAAGCTTTCTTT. It yields the protein CASSKGTMGLPEAFF.

The chain joins TRBV6-5 to TRBJ2-1; TRBD2 matches 10 bases. CDR3 size: 15 residues. Looked up from germline, CDR1 is MNHEY and CDR2 is SVGAGI. The V segment lost 5 bases and the J segment 6 bases; nucleotides outside the gene matches: 7. In DNA form, the CDR3 reads TGTGCCAGCAGTCCCCTAGCGGGAGTCATCAATGAGCAGTTCTTC. Translated, it gives CASSPLAGVINEQFF.

This clone has a handful of counts. The chain carries TRBV6-1 and TRBJ1-1; D perhaps matches TRBD1 (6 bases). Germline CDR1 is MNHNS and CDR2 is SASEGT. The V end was cut by 5 bases, the J end by 5 bases, with 15 bases between. The CDR3 contains 14 residues. The CDR3, as DNA: TGTGCCAGCAGTCTTACAGGGAGAGTAACTGAAGCTTTCTTT. It yields the protein CASSLTGRVTEAFF.

The chain has TRBV5-1 and TRBJ2-3; 15 bases line up with TRBD2. The ends lost 5 bases at V and 3 bases at J; junction bases unmatched: 4. Germline V CDR1 and CDR2: SGHRS, YFSETQ. The CDR3 extends over 16 amino acids. For the CDR3, the DNA is TGCGCCAGCAGTCAGGGACTAGCGGGAGGAACAGATACGCAGTATTTT. Its protein product is CASSQGLAGGTDTQYF. The full variable domain, with the rest looked up from reference TRBV5-1 and TRBJ2-3, is KAGVTQTPRYLIKTRGQQVTLSCSPISGHRSVSWYQQTPGQGLQFLFEYFSETQRNKGNFPGRFSGRQFSNSRSEMNVSTLELGDSALYLCASSQGLAGGTDTQYFGPGTRLTVL.

The chain has TRBV6-1 and TRBJ1-2; perhaps TRBD1 as D (6 bases). This CDR3 is built from 13 residues. Trimming pared 4 bases from V and 4 bases from J, leaving 10 bases between. Germline CDR1 reads MNHNS; CDR2 reads SASEGT. Written as DNA, the CDR3 is TGTGCCAGCAGTGGCGGGGGCCCCTATGGCTACACCTTC. This codes for CASSGGGPYGYTF.

V gene TRBV7-9 combines with J gene TRBJ2-5; TRBD2 agrees at 7 bases. This CDR3 has 14 amino acids. Germline CDR1 and CDR2: SEHNR and FQNEAQ (reference sequence). Germline trimming cut 7 bases from V and 1 base from J; bases unmatched to any gene: 6. CDR3 region: CASNAGEVQETQYF. The CDR3 coding sequence is TGTGCCAGCAATGCGGGAGAAGTCCAAGAGACCCAGTACTTC.

A few counts support this clone. The V gene is TRBV27, the J gene TRBJ2-7; 8 bases agree with TRBD1. Germline CDR1 MNHEY, CDR2 SMNVEV (reference sequence). V trimming: 0 bases; J trimming: 4 bases; junction bases outside the gene matches: 5. The CDR3 is 15 amino acids. CDR3 protein: CASSLSWDRNYEQYF. The CDR3 nucleotides read TGTGCCAGCAGTTTATCGTGGGACAGGAATTACGAGCAGTACTTC.

The chain is built from TRBV27 and TRBJ2-2; 8 nucleotides align to TRBD1. The V gene's germline CDR1 is MNHEY and CDR2 SMNVEV (reference sequence). CDR3 size: 15 residues. After removal of 2 bases from V and 5 bases from J, the junction contained 4 bases not matched to a gene. CDR3 sequence: CASSLQGALTGELFF. The DNA for the CDR3 is TGTGCCAGCAGTTTACAGGGGGCGCTGACCGGGGAGCTGTTTTTT.

The V gene is TRBV4-2, the J gene TRBJ2-3, with 10 bases that match TRBD2. Germline V gene lookup returns CDR1 LGHNA and CDR2 YNFKEQ. The CDR3 has 20 amino acids. V gave up 0 bases and J gave up 0 bases; unmatched junction bases: 12. CDR3 bases: TGTGCCAGCAGCCAAGATACGTGGCTAGCGGGGGATACTAGCACAGATACGCAGTATTTT. It encodes CASSQDTWLAGDTSTDTQYF.